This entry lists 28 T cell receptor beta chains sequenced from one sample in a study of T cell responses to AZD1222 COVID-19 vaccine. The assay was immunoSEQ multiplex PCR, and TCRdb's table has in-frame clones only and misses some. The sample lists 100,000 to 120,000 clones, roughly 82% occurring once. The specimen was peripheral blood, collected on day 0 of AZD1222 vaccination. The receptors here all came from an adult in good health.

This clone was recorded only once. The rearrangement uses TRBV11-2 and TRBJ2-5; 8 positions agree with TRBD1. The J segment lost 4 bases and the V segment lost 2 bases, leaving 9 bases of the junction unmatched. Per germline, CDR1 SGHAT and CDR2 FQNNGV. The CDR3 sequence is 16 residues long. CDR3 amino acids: CASSLNSGGPVETQYF. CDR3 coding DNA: TGTGCCAGCAGCTTAAACTCAGGGGGCCCGGTAGAGACCCAGTACTTC.

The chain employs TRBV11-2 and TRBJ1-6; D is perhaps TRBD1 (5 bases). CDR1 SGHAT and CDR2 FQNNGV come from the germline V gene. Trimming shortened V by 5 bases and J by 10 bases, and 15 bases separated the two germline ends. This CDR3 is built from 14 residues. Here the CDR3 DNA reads TGTGCCAGCAGCCCTGACCCAGGGTACTCACCCCTCCACTTT. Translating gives CASSPDPGYSPLHF.

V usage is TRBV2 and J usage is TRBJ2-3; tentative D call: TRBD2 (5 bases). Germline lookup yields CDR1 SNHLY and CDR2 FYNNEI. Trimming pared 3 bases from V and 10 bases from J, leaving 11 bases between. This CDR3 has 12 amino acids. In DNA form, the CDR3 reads TGTGCCAGCAGTGACGAGCGAGGGTCGCAGTATTTT. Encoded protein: CASSDERGSQYF.

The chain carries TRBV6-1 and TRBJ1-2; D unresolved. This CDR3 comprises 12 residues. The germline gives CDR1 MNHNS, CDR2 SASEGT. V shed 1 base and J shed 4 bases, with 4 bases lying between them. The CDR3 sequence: CASSEELYGYTF. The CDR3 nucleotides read TGTGCCAGCAGTGAAGAACTCTATGGCTACACCTTC.

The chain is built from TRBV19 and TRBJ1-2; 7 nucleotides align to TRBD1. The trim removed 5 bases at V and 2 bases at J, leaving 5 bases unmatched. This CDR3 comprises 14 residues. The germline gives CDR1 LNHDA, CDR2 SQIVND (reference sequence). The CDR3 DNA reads TGTGCCAGTAGTCGCAGGGGGGAAAACTATGGCTACACCTTC. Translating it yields CASSRRGENYGYTF.

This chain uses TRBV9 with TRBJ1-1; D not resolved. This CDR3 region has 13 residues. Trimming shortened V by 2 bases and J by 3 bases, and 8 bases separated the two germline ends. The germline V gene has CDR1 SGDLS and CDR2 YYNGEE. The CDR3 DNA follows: TGTGCCAGCAGCGTTTTCCAGGACACTGAAGCTTTCTTT. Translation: CASSVFQDTEAFF.

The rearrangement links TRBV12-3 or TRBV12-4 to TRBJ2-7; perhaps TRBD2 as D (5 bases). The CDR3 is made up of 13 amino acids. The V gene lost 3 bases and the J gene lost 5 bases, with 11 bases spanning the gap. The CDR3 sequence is CASSFLAIHEQYF. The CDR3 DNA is TGTGCCAGCAGTTTTTTAGCGATCCACGAGCAGTACTTC.

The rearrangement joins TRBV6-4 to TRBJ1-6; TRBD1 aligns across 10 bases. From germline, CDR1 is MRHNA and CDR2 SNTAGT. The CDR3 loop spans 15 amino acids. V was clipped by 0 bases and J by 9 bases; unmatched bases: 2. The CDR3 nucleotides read TGTGCCAGCAGTGACTCGGGACAGGGGTCTTCACCCCTCCACTTT. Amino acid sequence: CASSDSGQGSSPLHF.

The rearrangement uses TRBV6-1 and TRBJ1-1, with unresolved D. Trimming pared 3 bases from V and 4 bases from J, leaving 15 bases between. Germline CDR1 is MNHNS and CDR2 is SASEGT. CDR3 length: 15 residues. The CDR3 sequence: CASSDPGRKTTEAFF. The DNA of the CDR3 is TGTGCCAGCAGTGACCCGGGCCGCAAGACCACTGAAGCTTTCTTT.

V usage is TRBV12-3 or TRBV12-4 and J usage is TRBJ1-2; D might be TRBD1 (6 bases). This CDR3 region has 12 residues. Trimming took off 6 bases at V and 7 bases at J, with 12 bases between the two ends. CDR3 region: CASRKGDSGYTF. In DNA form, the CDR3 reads TGTGCCAGCAGAAAGGGGGATAGTGGCTACACCTTC.

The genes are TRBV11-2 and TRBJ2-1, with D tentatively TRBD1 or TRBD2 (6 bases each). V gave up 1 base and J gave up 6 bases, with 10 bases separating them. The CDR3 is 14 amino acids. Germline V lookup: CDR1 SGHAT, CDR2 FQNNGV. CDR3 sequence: CASSLVGGSNEQFF. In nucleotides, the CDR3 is TGTGCCAGCAGCTTAGTAGGGGGGAGCAATGAGCAGTTCTTC.

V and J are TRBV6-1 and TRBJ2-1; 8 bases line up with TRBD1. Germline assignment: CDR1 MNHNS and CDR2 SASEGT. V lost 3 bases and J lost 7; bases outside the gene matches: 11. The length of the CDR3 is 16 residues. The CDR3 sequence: CASSERSRTGLNEQFF. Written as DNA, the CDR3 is TGTGCCAGCAGTGAGAGGAGTAGGACAGGGTTAAATGAGCAGTTCTTC.

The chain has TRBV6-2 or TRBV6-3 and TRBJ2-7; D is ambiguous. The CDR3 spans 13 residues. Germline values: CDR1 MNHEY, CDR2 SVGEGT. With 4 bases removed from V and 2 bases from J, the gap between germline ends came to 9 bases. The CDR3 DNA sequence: TGTGCCAGCAGTTTTTCGAATCCCTACGAGCAGTACTTC. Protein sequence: CASSFSNPYEQYF.

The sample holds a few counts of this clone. The CDR3 sequence is CASSLGTVLQETQYF. The DNA for the CDR3 is TGTGCCAGCAGCTTAGGGACTGTTCTACAAGAGACCCAGTACTTC. The chain employs TRBV7-2 and TRBJ2-5; D might be TRBD2 (5 bases). V was clipped by 1 base and J by 2 bases, with 11 bases between them. CDR3 length: 15 amino acids. Germline loops: CDR1 SGHTA, CDR2 FQGNSA. The entire variable domain, with the rest obtained from reference TRBV7-2 and TRBJ2-5, is as follows: GAGVSQSPSNKVTEKGKDVELRCDPISGHTALYWYRQSLGQGLEFLIYFQGNSAPDKSGLPSDRFSAERTGGSVSTLTIQRTQQEDSAVYLCASSLGTVLQETQYFGPGTRLLVL.

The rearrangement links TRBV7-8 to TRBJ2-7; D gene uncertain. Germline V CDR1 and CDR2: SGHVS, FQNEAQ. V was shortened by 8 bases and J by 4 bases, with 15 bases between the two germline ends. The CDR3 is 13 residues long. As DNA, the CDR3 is TGTGCCAGCTCCAAACTTGGAGAATACGAGCAGTACTTC. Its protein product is CASSKLGEYEQYF.

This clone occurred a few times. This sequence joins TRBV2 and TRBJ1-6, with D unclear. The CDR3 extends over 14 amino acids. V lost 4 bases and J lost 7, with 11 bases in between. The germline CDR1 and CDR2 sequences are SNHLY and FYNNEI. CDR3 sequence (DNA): TGTGCCAGCAGTGTTTGGGAGCAAAATTCACCCCTCCACTTT. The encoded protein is CASSVWEQNSPLHF.

CDR3 sequence reads: CASSRRGTSATNEKLFF. In DNA form, the CDR3 reads TGTGCCAGCAGCCGGCGAGGGACATCTGCAACTAATGAAAAACTGTTTTTT. The chain employs TRBV14 and TRBJ1-4; D may be TRBD1 (6 bases). The CDR3 runs 17 residues. Germline lookup yields CDR1 SGHDN and CDR2 FVKESK. Trimming took 4 bases from V and 0 from J, leaving 15 bases between them.

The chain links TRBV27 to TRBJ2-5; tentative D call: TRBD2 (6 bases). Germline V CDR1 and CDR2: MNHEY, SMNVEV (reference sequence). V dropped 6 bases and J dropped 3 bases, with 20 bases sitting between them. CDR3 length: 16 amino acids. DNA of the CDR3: TGTGCCAGCAGCCCCAAACACGGGACTGGAGAAGAGACCCAGTACTTC. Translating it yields CASSPKHGTGEETQYF.

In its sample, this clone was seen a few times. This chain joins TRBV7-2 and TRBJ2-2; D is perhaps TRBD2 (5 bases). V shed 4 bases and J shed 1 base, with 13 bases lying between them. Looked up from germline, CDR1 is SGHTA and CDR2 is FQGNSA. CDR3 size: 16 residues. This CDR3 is CASSSLSGRNTGELFF. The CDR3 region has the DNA TGTGCCAGCAGCTCATTGAGCGGAAGGAACACCGGGGAGCTGTTTTTT.

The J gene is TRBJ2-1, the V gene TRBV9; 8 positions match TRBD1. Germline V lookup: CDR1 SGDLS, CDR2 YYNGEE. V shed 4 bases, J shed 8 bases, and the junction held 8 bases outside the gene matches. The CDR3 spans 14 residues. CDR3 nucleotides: TGTGCCAGCAGCATACAGGGGGGCCGGGATGAGCAGTTCTTC. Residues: CASSIQGGRDEQFF. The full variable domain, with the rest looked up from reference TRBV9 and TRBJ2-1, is DSGVTQTPKHLITATGQRVTLRCSPRSGDLSVYWYQQSLDQGLQFLIQYYNGEERAKGNILERFSAQQFPDLHSELNLSSLELGDSALYFCASSIQGGRDEQFFGPGTRLTVL.

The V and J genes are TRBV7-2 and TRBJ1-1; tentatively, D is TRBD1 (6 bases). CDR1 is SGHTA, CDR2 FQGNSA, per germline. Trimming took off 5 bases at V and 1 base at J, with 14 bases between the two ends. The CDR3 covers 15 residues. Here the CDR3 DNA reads TGTGCCAGCAGCGTGGCGGGACACCCGAACACTGAAGCTTTCTTT. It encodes CASSVAGHPNTEAFF.

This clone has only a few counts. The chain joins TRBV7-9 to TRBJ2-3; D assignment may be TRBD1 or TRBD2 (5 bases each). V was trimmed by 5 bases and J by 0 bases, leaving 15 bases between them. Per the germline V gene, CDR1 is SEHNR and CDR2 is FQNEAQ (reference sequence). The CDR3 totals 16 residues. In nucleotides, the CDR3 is TGTGCCAGCAGCCATGTATGGGGGTCTAGCACAGATACGCAGTATTTT. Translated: CASSHVWGSSTDTQYF.

CDR3 protein: CASRRERVNTGELFF. The CDR3 bases are TGCGCCAGCAGGCGAGAGAGGGTGAACACCGGGGAGCTGTTTTTT. The chain links TRBV4-1 to TRBJ2-2, with a weak D call TRBD2 (5 bases). Germline CDR1 reads MGHRA; CDR2 reads YSYEKL. This CDR3 has 15 residues. The ends were cut back, 6 bases at V and 1 base at J, with 12 bases in the middle.

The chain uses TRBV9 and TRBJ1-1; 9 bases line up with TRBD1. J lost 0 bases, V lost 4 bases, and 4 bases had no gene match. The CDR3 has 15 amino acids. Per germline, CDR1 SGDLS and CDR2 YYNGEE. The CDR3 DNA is TGTGCCAGCAGCCTAACAGGGGGCATGAACACTGAAGCTTTCTTT. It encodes CASSLTGGMNTEAFF.

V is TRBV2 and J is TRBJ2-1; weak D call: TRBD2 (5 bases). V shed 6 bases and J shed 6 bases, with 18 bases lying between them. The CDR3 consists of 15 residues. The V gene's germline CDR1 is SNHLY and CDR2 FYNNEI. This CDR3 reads CASRRAVGLGNEQFF. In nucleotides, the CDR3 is TGTGCCAGCAGGAGGGCCGTCGGACTGGGCAATGAGCAGTTCTTC.

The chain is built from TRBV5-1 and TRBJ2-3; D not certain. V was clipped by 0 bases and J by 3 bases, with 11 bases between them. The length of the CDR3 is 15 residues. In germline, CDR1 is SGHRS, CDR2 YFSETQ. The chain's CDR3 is CASSLVLTGTDTQYF. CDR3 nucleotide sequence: TGCGCCAGCAGCTTGGTACTCACCGGGACAGATACGCAGTATTTT.

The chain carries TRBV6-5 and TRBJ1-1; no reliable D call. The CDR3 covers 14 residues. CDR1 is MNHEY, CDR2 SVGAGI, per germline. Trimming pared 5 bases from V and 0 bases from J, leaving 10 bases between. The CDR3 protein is CASSPRGVNTEAFF. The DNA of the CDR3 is TGTGCCAGCAGTCCCCGTGGGGTGAACACTGAAGCTTTCTTT.

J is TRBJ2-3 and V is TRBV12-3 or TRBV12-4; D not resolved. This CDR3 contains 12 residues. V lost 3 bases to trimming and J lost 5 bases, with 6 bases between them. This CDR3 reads CASSLIGDTQYF. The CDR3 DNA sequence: TGTGCCAGCAGTTTGATTGGAGATACGCAGTATTTT.